A selection of T cell receptor beta chains follows, all from one sample in a study of radiation and T cells in renal cell carcinoma. Clones were read by immunoSEQ multiplex PCR, and TCRdb kept only the in-frame ones, dropping some. The sample holds roughly 130,000 clones, more than 70% seen once. The specimen comprised blood, sampled from a patient whose treatment included radiotherapy and nephrectomy. Receptors were obtained from a woman in her seventies with renal cell carcinoma. Both conserved end residues are part of each CDR3. D genes are given only for firm matches. Expanded clones get a size class; other rows say once, few or many, or leave the size out.

-	TRBD1	TRBV9	TRBJ2-7	TGTGCCAGCAGCCCATGGGGACAGTTCTACGAGCAGTACTTC	CASSPWGQFYEQYF
-	TRBD1	TRBV7-9	TRBJ2-5	TGTGCCAGCTCTATAAGCGGGACAGGGGGCAGGGAGACCCAGTACTTC	CASSISGTGGRETQYF
-	TRBD2	TRBV5-1	TRBJ2-7	TGCGCCAGCAGCTTGGCCGGGACTAGCTACGAGCAGTACTTC	CASSLAGTSYEQYF
-	TRBD1	TRBV10-3	TRBJ2-7	TGTGCCATCAGACCAGCGGACAGGGGGCAGTACGAGCAGTACTTC	CAIRPADRGQYEQYF
-	-	TRBV5-1	TRBJ1-1	TGCGCCAGCAGCTTGGGCACACCAACCCTGAACACTGAAGCTTTCTTT	CASSLGTPTLNTEAFF
-	-	TRBV4-3	TRBJ2-7	TGCGCCAGCAGCCAAGGGACTGGAGGCGGGGAGCAGTACTTC	CASSQGTGGGEQYF
once	-	TRBV2	TRBJ2-1	TGTGCCAGCGCCTTCTCGACGGCCGTTGAGCAGTTCTTC	CASAFSTAVEQFF
-	-	TRBV6-6	TRBJ1-1	TGTGCCAGCAGTGGATCCGGGGGGACGAACACTGAAGCTTTCTTT	CASSGSGGTNTEAFF
-	-	TRBV5-1	TRBJ1-2	TGCGCCAGCAGCTTGGTTGGCAGGGAAAACGGCTACACCTTC	CASSLVGRENGYTF
-	-	TRBV19	TRBJ2-3	TGTGCCAGTAGTATAGGAGGCTTCACAGATACGCAGTATTTT	CASSIGGFTDTQYF
-	-	TRBV11-2	TRBJ1-2	TGTGCCAGCAGCTTACCCTGGGCTATCCGAGGTGGCTACACCTTC	CASSLPWAIRGGYTF
-	-	TRBV9	TRBJ2-1	TGTGCCAGCAGGAGGGACAATGAGCAGTTCTTC	CASRRDNEQFF
-	-	TRBV5-4	TRBJ1-2	TGTGCCAGCGGCCGGGGGGGCGGCTACACCTTC	CASGRGGGYTF
-	TRBD2	TRBV28	TRBJ2-1	TGTGCCAGCAGTTCACTAGCGGGGGACTCCTACAATGAGCAGTTCTTC	CASSSLAGDSYNEQFF
-	-	TRBV28	TRBJ1-2	TGTGCCAGCAGTTTAGGGGTTGGCTACACCTTC	CASSLGVGYTF
-	-	TRBV11-2	TRBJ1-5	TGTGCCAGCAGCTTACGGGGCACTTCTGGCAATCAGCCCCAGCATTTT	CASSLRGTSGNQPQHF
-	TRBD1	TRBV19	TRBJ2-2	TGTGCCAGTACCGGACAGGGGGTCGGCGGGGAGCTGTTTTTT	CASTGQGVGGELFF
-	-	TRBV7-7	TRBJ2-7	TGTGCTAGCAGCTTATTTGACGCCGCGGGGGAGCAGTACTTC	CASSLFDAAGEQYF
-	-	TRBV6-5	TRBJ1-5	TGTGCCAGCAGCCTCCTGGCCGGCTTTAATCAGCCCCAGCATTTT	CASSLLAGFNQPQHF
-	-	TRBV9	TRBJ1-5	TGTGCCAGCAGCGGACCCGGACAGCAGAATCAGCCCCAGCATTTT	CASSGPGQQNQPQHF
-	TRBD1	TRBV7-8	TRBJ2-4	TGTGCCAGCAGCTTAGTTACAGGGGGATTAGCCAAAAACATTCAGTACTTC	CASSLVTGGLAKNIQYF
-	TRBD1	TRBV5-4	TRBJ2-2	TGTGCCAGCAGGGACAGGGTCACCGGGGAGCTGTTTTTT	CASRDRVTGELFF
-	-	TRBV19	TRBJ2-1	TGTGCCAGCCAGACGGGGGGCTTCAACAATGAGCAGTTCTTC	CASQTGGFNNEQFF
-	TRBD2	TRBV2	TRBJ2-7	TGTGCCAGCACTAGGGAGGGCAACGAGCGCTACGAGCAGTACTTC	CASTREGNERYEQYF
-	TRBD1	TRBV5-6	TRBJ1-6	TGTGCCAGCAGCTCCCACGATCAGGGGGGCTCTAGTTCACCCCTCCACTTT	CASSSHDQGGSSSPLHF
-	TRBD1	TRBV5-1	TRBJ1-2	TGCGCCAGCAGCACGGACGGGACAGTAGCTAACTATGGCTACACCTTC	CASSTDGTVANYGYTF
-	-	TRBV14	TRBJ1-1	TGTGCCAGCAGCCAAGATCTCCTCGGACTTGGCACTGAAGCTTTCTTT	CASSQDLLGLGTEAFF
-	-	TRBV6-5	TRBJ1-1	TGTGCCAGCAGGGACACCTCCGGGCGGCCTGAAGCTTTCTTT	CASRDTSGRPEAFF
once	-	TRBV7-9	TRBJ1-1	TGTGCCAGCAGCTATAGGGGGGGAGGCACTGAAGCTTTCTTT	CASSYRGGGTEAFF
-	TRBD1	TRBV27	TRBJ2-5	TGTGCCAGCAGTCCCGGGACAGGGAGAGAGACCCAGTACTTC	CASSPGTGRETQYF
-	-	TRBV7-3	TRBJ1-1	TGTGCCAGCAGCTTAAAGGGTAGTTGGGCTTTCTTT	CASSLKGSWAFF
-	-	TRBV19	TRBJ1-2	TGTGCCAGTAGTATAATTGGGCGATACGTCCCCGTAAATGGCTACACCTTC	CASSIIGRYVPVNGYTF
-	TRBD1	TRBV2	TRBJ2-6	TGTGCCAGCGGACAGGTGACTGGGGCCAACGTCCTGACTTTC	CASGQVTGANVLTF
-	-	TRBV4-2	TRBJ1-1	TGTGCCAGCAGCCAAGATATGGCCATGAACACTGAAGCTTTCTTT	CASSQDMAMNTEAFF
-	-	TRBV5-1	TRBJ2-3	TGCGCCAGCAGCCTTCGACGACAGTCAGATACGCAGTATTTT	CASSLRRQSDTQYF
-	TRBD2	TRBV14	TRBJ2-1	TGTGCCAGCAGCCAAGCCGGGACTAGCGGGGGGGCCACTATCTTC	CASSQAGTSGGATIF